A selection of T cell receptor beta chains follows, all from one sample in a study of T cells in Graves' hyperthyroidism and ophthalmopathy. MiXCR, applied by TCRdb to the multiplex PCR reads, yields one record per CDR3 protein. This repertoire shows fewer than 250,000 distinct CDR3 sequences, roughly 15% found once; its top ten account for 25% to 30%. Sequenced material: blood. The receptor source for this set is a woman younger than 35 with Graves' ophthalmopathy. CDR3s include the opening cysteine and the closing phenylalanine or tryptophan. D genes are given only for firm matches. The size of a clone is reported for some rows only, either as once, few or many, or as a class for expanded clones.

D	V	J	size	DNA	CDR3
-	TRBV10-3	TRBJ2-7	many	TGTGCCATCAGCCCCCCGGAAACCTACGAGCAGTACTTC	CAISPPETYEQYF
TRBD1	TRBV30	TRBJ1-2	many	TGTGCCTGGACTTCTGACAGGGGTGCTGGCTACACCTTC	CAWTSDRGAGYTF
-	TRBV12-3/TRBV12-4	TRBJ2-7	many	TGTGCCAGCAGCCCAAGGTCGGGGTACGAGCAGTACTTC	CASSPRSGYEQYF
-	TRBV27	TRBJ1-6	many	TGTGCCAGCAGTCGAGGGGGCTCCTATAATTCACCCCTCCACTTT	CASSRGGSYNSPLHF
-	TRBV19	TRBJ1-1	many	TGTGCCGTAAAGCCTGCTTGGGGGCAGGGAACAAAAATGAACACTGAAGCTTTCTTT	CAVKPAWGQGTKMNTEAFF
-	TRBV9	TRBJ2-7	-	TGTGCCGGCAGCCTTGAGGGGGTGGGCGAGCAGTACTTC	CAGSLEGVGEQYF
TRBD1	TRBV6-1	TRBJ1-2	many	TGTGCCAGCAGCCGGACCCTTGCAGGGGGAGGCTATGGCTACACCTTC	CASSRTLAGGGYGYTF
TRBD2	TRBV28	TRBJ2-7	many	TGTGCCAGCAACCCAACGGTGAGGACTAGCGGGGGTGAGCAGTACTTC	CASNPTVRTSGGEQYF
-	TRBV4-1	TRBJ2-1	many	TGCGCCAGCAGCCAAGAGGAAGTAAGCTCCTACAATGAGCAGTTCTTC	CASSQEEVSSYNEQFF
TRBD1	TRBV27	TRBJ2-7	many	TGTGCCAGCAGTTTAGTTGGGACAGAACAGTACTTC	CASSLVGTEQYF
-	TRBV3-2	TRBJ2-7	many	TGTGCCAGCAAAGGGGTCCGCTCCTACGAGCAGTACTTC	CASKGVRSYEQYF
-	TRBV11-3	TRBJ1-1	-	TGTGCCAGCAGCCTCCACCAGAACACTGAAGCTTTCTTT	CASSLHQNTEAFF
TRBD2	TRBV5-1	TRBJ2-1	many	TGCGCCAGCAGCCCGGAGGCTAGCGGGGTGACGAGCTCCTACAATGAGCAGTTCTTC	CASSPEASGVTSSYNEQFF
-	TRBV28	TRBJ1-1	-	TGTGCCGCCAAACCGGGGGGCCTCGGTGAAGCTTTCTTT	CAAKPGGLGEAFF
-	TRBV29-1	TRBJ1-2	-	TGCAACGTAGAAGGACAAAATACTTACTATGGCTACACCTTC	CNVEGQNTYYGYTF
TRBD1	TRBV3-1	TRBJ1-4	many	TGTGCCAGCAGCACTAGACAGGGGGCTAATGAAAAACTGTTTTTT	CASSTRQGANEKLFF
-	TRBV10-3	TRBJ1-1	many	TGTGCCATCAGTGAGGGGTCGCGGGAGACTGAAGCTTTCTTT	CAISEGSRETEAFF
TRBD1	TRBV27	TRBJ1-1	few	TGTGCCAGCCGGGGGGCGGGACAGGGGTATGTGAACACTGAAGCTTTCTTT	CASRGAGQGYVNTEAFF
-	TRBV11-2	TRBJ1-2	many	TGTGCCAGCAGCTTAAGGCCGCCGGGGGCCGCTAACTATGGCTACACCTTC	CASSLRPPGAANYGYTF
TRBD1	TRBV20-1	TRBJ1-6	many	TGCAGTGCTACCGGGACAGGGAATTCACCCCTCCACTTT	CSATGTGNSPLHF
TRBD1	TRBV28	TRBJ1-2	-	TGTGCCAGCAGTGGCGCCGACAGGGGGTATGGCTACACCTTC	CASSGADRGYGYTF
-	TRBV7-9	TRBJ2-3	many	TGTGCCAGCAGCTCGAGACTAGATTCAGATACGCAGTATTTT	CASSSRLDSDTQYF
-	TRBV10-2	TRBJ1-3	many	TGCGCCAGCAGTGAGTCAACTGGAAACACCATATATTTT	CASSESTGNTIYF
-	TRBV7-3	TRBJ1-2	many	TGTGCCAGCAGCCCCACGGGGCAGGGGGGCTACACCTTC	CASSPTGQGGYTF
-	TRBV20-1	TRBJ1-5	many	TGCAGTGCTAGGGACCCCTGGGGTGGTGATCAGCCCCAGCATTTT	CSARDPWGGDQPQHF
TRBD2	TRBV7-9	TRBJ2-1	-	TGTGCCAGCAGCTTCCCCAATGGTAGCGGGGGGGTTTCCTACAATGAGCTGTTCTTC	CASSFPNGSGGVSYNELFF
TRBD2	TRBV20-1	TRBJ2-5	-	TGCAGTGCTAGAGACCCGACTAGCGGGGGGGCACGAGAGACCCAGTACTTC	CSARDPTSGGARETQYF
TRBD2	TRBV5-8	TRBJ2-3	-	TGTGCCAGCGCGGGAGACACAGATACGCAGTATTTT	CASAGDTDTQYF
-	TRBV30	TRBJ1-1	many	TGTGCCTGGAGTTTACCGCCTGAAGCTTTCTTT	CAWSLPPEAFF
-	TRBV6-1	TRBJ1-5	many	TGTGCCAGCAGTGAGAGGCTGACTTATAGCAATCAGCCCCAGCATTTT	CASSERLTYSNQPQHF
TRBD1	TRBV27	TRBJ2-7	many	TGTGCCAGCAGTTTATCCCCCTTTCGACAGGGGTGGTACGAGCAGTACTTC	CASSLSPFRQGWYEQYF
-	TRBV12-3/TRBV12-4	TRBJ1-1	many	TGTGCCAGCAGTCCCCGGGGGTCCGCTGAAGCTTTCTTT	CASSPRGSAEAFF
-	TRBV14	TRBJ2-1	many	TGTGCCAGCAGCCAAGGAGGGGGACACCGAAAACAGAATGAGCAGTTCTTC	CASSQGGGHRKQNEQFF
-	TRBV12-5	TRBJ2-5	many	TGTGCTAGTGGTTTGCTCGGGGAGACCCAGTACTTC	CASGLLGETQYF
TRBD2	TRBV7-8	TRBJ2-1	many	TGTGCCAGCAGCATAACCCTGACTAGCGGGGCTTACAATGAGCAGTTCTTC	CASSITLTSGAYNEQFF
TRBD1	TRBV28	TRBJ1-2	many	TGTGCCAGCAGTTCCACAGGGGTTAATGGCTACACCTTC	CASSSTGVNGYTF
TRBD1	TRBV5-1	TRBJ1-2	-	TGCGCCAGCAGCGATTCGGCCGGGACAGGGGATGGCTACACCTTC	CASSDSAGTGDGYTF
-	TRBV19	TRBJ1-5	many	TGTGCCAGTAGTATCCTAGGGGGCAATCAGCCCCAGCATTTT	CASSILGGNQPQHF
-	TRBV9	TRBJ1-1	many	TGTGCCAGCAGCCGGGGAATCAACACTGAAGCTTTCTTT	CASSRGINTEAFF